This T cell receptor beta chain derives from a study of cytomegalovirus exposure and HLA in healthy donors. About the study: From approximately 170 million T cells, an earlier analysis saw approximately 120 million unique TCR beta sequences.

This clone occurred once. The PCR contained 60 Vbeta and 13 Jbeta primers. Only in-frame clones appear in the TCRdb table, and some are missing; sequencing was by immunoSEQ multiplex PCR. The data contain about 93,000 clones, over 65% of them seen just once; the ten biggest clones take up under 4%. Each donor was nominally healthy when sampled (though unrecorded immune exposures were likely). Sequenced sample: PBMCs. This clonotype was obtained from a man aged 50 to 59 in good health and CMV-seronegative.

The CDR3 DNA is TGTGCCAGCAGCGTGGACTCCGGCTATGGCTACACCTTC. Translated, it gives CASSVDSGYGYTF. V usage is TRBV9 and J usage is TRBJ1-2; D unclear. Germline V CDR1 and CDR2: SGDLS, YYNGEE. CDR3 size: 13 residues. With 2 bases removed from V and 4 bases from J, the gap between germline ends came to 9 bases. The full variable domain, completed using reference TRBV9 and TRBJ1-2, is DSGVTQTPKHLITATGQRVTLRCSPRSGDLSVYWYQQSLDQGLQFLIQYYNGEERAKGNILERFSAQQFPDLHSELNLSSLELGDSALYFCASSVDSGYGYTFGSGTRLTVV.